This T cell receptor beta chain originates from a study of T cells after yellow fever vaccination. Study details: Preparation of the low-cell-number fractions used SMART-Seq v4 Ultra Low Input. Findings of the study overall: Post-booster samples contained most primary-vaccination clones (around 95% CD4, about 90% CD8). A weaker but faster secondary response was observed, peaking on day 5 versus 15.

There are 13 residues in the CDR3. Trimming removed 10 bases at V and 0 bases at J, with 12 bases between. Germline lookup yields CDR1 ENHRY and CDR2 SYGVKD. In this sample, this clonotype turned up many times. Its cognate antigen is unknown. 5'RACE template switching added a universal primer site and UMIs to TCR cDNA. In TCRdb, the 5' RACE reads were re-called with MiXCR into one record per CDR3 protein. The table includes a few hundred thousand distinct CDR3 sequences, around 3.5% detected once. The sequence came from a young man who received the YFV17D yellow fever vaccine. The V and J genes are TRBV10-3 and TRBJ1-1; D possibly corresponds to TRBD1 (6 bases). Sequencing used PBMCs, obtained 15 days after the yellow fever booster vaccination. In nucleotides, the CDR3 is TGTGCCAGTACAGGGCCTCTGAACACTGAAGCTTTCTTT. Translated: CASTGPLNTEAFF.